This T cell receptor (beta chain) was captured by sequencing in a study of Graves' ophthalmopathy and Graves' hyperthyroidism (dated 2018 in TCRdb). In the study overall: Peripheral blood was collected before any treatment was given, at the time of initial diagnosis. To tell Graves' ophthalmopathy apart from Graves' hyperthyroidism, and to predict which patients would progress to ophthalmopathy, the study relied on TCR beta repertoire signatures. In total, around 140 blood samples were TCR-sequenced: some 43 ophthalmopathy, roughly 80 hyperthyroidism and roughly 17 hyperthyroidism-to-ophthalmopathy patients. To explore V-J signatures distinguishing ophthalmopathy from hyperthyroidism, a discovery set of approximately 100 patients (about 44 ophthalmopathy, 55 to 60 stable hyperthyroidism) was enrolled. For independent validation, a separate cohort was made up of 18 hyperthyroidism patients plus 17 patients who later progressed from hyperthyroidism to ophthalmopathy. In about six hyperthyroidism patients, the T-cell repertoires found in thyroid tissue were compared with those found in blood. Once sampling was done, hyperthyroidism patients were given methimazole at a starting dose of 30 mg daily, while ophthalmopathy patients were given high-dose intravenous methylprednisolone.

This clonotype has at least ten counts. The antigen it recognizes is unknown. Base qualities are not provided; no much larger clone lies one nucleotide away. TCR beta CDR3 regions were amplified from RNA transcripts for repertoire sequencing. HTBI primers and the Qiagen OneStep RT-PCR kit were used in a first-round RT-PCR, which was followed by a second-round multiplex PCR, size selection and purification. Sequencing of the libraries was carried out on an Illumina HiSeq2000 in paired-end mode with 100 bp reads. Per the original workflow: SOAPnuke was used for read processing, and reads with adapters, uncalled bases, a mean Phred below 15, or no exact constant-primer or identifier match were discarded. High-quality paired reads were merged with COPE v1.2.5. Clonotypes were defined as unique nucleotide sequences and were aligned to IMGT TRB V, D and J references using MiTCR v1.1. The analysis was limited to V-J combinations with a frequency above 0.0001, which together covered 99.2% of the repertoires. For each V-J combination, a TCR clonal expansion and chaos score was defined as the ratio of F50 clonal expansion to chaos observed in the TCRdist matrix. Features were reduced by Welch's t-statistics and random forest to around 14 V-J combinations, which fed a naive Bayes classifier. Thyroid-blood repertoire similarity was quantified with the Morisita-Horn index. TCRdb itself trimmed the public reads at Q25 with fastp, ran MiXCR and retained productive beta chains. When rows share a CDR3 protein, they turn into one entry using the most common DNA and genes. For this entry, the V and J calls and clone size follow TCRdb and not the study's own pipeline. The sample table contains about 700,000 distinct CDR3 sequences; only one count was recorded for about 40% of them. The ten top clones hold more than 2.5% of the sample.

Ophthalmopathy patients had moderately to severely active disease, Clinical Activity Score of at least 3, NOSPECS grade of at least 4, and disease duration under 3 months. Patients with other autoimmune diseases, uncontrolled infections, pregnancy or lactation were excluded. Clinical symptoms, serum thyroxine, TRAb, thyroid ultrasound and orbital computed tomography formed the basis of the diagnosis. PBMCs were isolated from approximately 10 ml of fresh peripheral blood by Ficoll-Paque density gradient centrifugation. Total RNA was extracted using Trizol reagent, and RNA quality was checked on an Agilent 2100 Bioanalyzer. Relative to germline, V is missing 8 bases and J is missing 0 bases, with 6 bases of the junction outside any gene match. Taken from the germline V gene, the CDR1 and CDR2 loops are SGHAT and FQNNGV. The CDR3 measures 14 amino acids from cysteine to phenylalanine. CDR3 DNA only is kept here, 42 bases in frame from base 1.

Study-wide findings and limitations: Among expanded thyroid clonotypes with frequency above 0.001, most also showed up in blood, which suggests that blood repertoires may reflect the thyroid immune response. Ophthalmopathy was separated from stable hyperthyroidism by the 13-signature model with more than 85% sensitivity and approximately 84% specificity in cross-validation and with 80%/75% in the test set. No statistical method was used to set the sample size in advance, and the investigators knew which group each participant was assigned to. In validation, the model predicted ophthalmopathy progression with over 60% sensitivity and about 77% specificity; roughly eleven predicted patients were CT-confirmed with GO in a median of 6.5 months.

This chain joins TRBV11-2 to TRBJ1-1; the junction holds 7 bases that match TRBD1. This clonotype was sampled from an adult man with Graves' ophthalmopathy. Sequencing was done on a sample of peripheral blood. The nucleotide sequence is given as TGTGCCAGCGTGGGACAGACCATGAACACTGAAGCTTTCTTT. This yields the protein CASVGQTMNTEAFF.